These 11 T cell receptor beta chains were sequenced from one sample in a study of technical replicates of blood from several donors. Some clones are missing from TCRdb's copy, which holds only in-frame ones; the method was immunoSEQ multiplex PCR. The repertoire has more than 65,000 clones, 90% to 95% of them found once; the top ten carry approximately 0.45%. The sample was T cells isolated from PBMCs. The source is a human donor in good health.

The chain is built from TRBV29-1 and TRBJ2-1, with D possibly matching TRBD2 (5 bases). V gave up 6 bases and J gave up 0 bases, with 15 bases separating them. In germline, CDR1 is SQVTM, CDR2 ANQGSEA. This CDR3 spans 15 amino acids. CDR3 DNA: TGCAGCGTGGAACTAGGTACAAGCTCCTACAATGAGCAGTTCTTC. Translating gives CSVELGTSSYNEQFF.

The V call is TRBV10-1, the J call TRBJ2-1; 10 nucleotides match TRBD2. The CDR3 extends over 14 amino acids. Germline V gene data show CDR1 as WNHNN and CDR2 as SYGVQD (reference sequence). The V and J ends lost 6 bases and 6 bases, in that order; junction bases with no gene match: 5. CDR3 nucleotide sequence: TGCGCCAGCAGACGACTAGCGGGCAGCAATGAGCAGTTCTTC. It is translated as CASRRLAGSNEQFF.

This chain uses TRBV7-9 with TRBJ2-1, with D tentatively TRBD1 (6 bases). The CDR3 sequence is 14 residues long. CDR1 and CDR2 (germline): SEHNR, FQNEAQ (reference sequence). V was trimmed by 8 bases and J by 5 bases, leaving 16 bases between them. As DNA, the CDR3 is TGTGCCAGCCGGGGTGACAGGTTGAACAATGAGCAGTTCTTC. It encodes CASRGDRLNNEQFF. Filled out from reference TRBV7-9 and TRBJ2-1, the complete variable domain reads DTGVSQNPRHKITKRGQNVTFRCDPISEHNRLYWYRQTLGQGPEFLTYFQNEAQLEKSRLLSDRFSAERPKGSFSTLEIQRTEQGDSAMYLCASRGDRLNNEQFFGPGTRLTVL.

This chain joins TRBV29-1 and TRBJ2-7; maybe TRBD2 (5 bases). Trimming pared 6 bases from V and 2 bases from J, leaving 8 bases between. The CDR3 sequence is 11 residues long. Germline values: CDR1 SQVTM, CDR2 ANQGSEA. CDR3 sequence (DNA): TGCAGCGTGAAACTAGCCTACGAGCAGTACTTC. This gives the protein CSVKLAYEQYF.

This clone was seen a few times. The J gene is TRBJ2-7, the V gene TRBV7-3; 8 bases map to TRBD2. The length of the CDR3 is 15 residues. Germline V gene sequence: CDR1 SGHTA, CDR2 FQGTGA. J lost 5 bases, V lost 5 bases, and 11 bases had no gene match. The CDR3 DNA follows: TGTGCCAGCAGCCAATCCCAACTGACTAGCGACGAGCAGTACTTC. It specifies CASSQSQLTSDEQYF.

This clone was seen a single time. V is TRBV11-3 and J is TRBJ1-2; TRBD1 agrees at 8 bases. The V segment lost 3 bases and the J segment 0 bases; nucleotides outside the gene matches: 0. Germline V gene lookup returns CDR1 SGHNT and CDR2 YENEEA. This CDR3 spans 14 amino acids. The CDR3: CASSLDRANYGYTF. DNA of the CDR3: TGTGCCAGCAGCTTGGACAGGGCTAACTATGGCTACACCTTC.

This clone was recorded only once. This chain's CDR3 is CASSLYSSGRNGEQFF. The CDR3 region has the DNA TGTGCCAGCAGCCTATATAGTAGCGGGAGGAACGGTGAGCAGTTCTTC. The chain employs TRBV5-4 and TRBJ2-1; 10 positions match TRBD2. J was trimmed by 9 bases and V by 4 bases; bases with no gene match: 13. Germline CDR1 reads SGHNT; CDR2 reads YYREEE (reference sequence). The CDR3 loop spans 16 amino acids.

In its sample, this clone was seen a few times. V usage is TRBV6-6 and J usage is TRBJ2-7; D might be TRBD2 (5 bases). Germline CDR1 reads MNHNY; CDR2 reads SVGAGI (reference sequence). This CDR3 is 13 amino acids long. The V end lost 3 bases, the J end lost 4 bases, and 10 bases lay between the germline ends. The CDR3 loop reads CASSYPPGYEQYF. CDR3 nucleotides: TGTGCCAGCAGTTATCCGCCGGGATACGAGCAGTACTTC.

The chain couples TRBV7-9 to TRBJ2-1; D is possibly TRBD2 (5 bases). Trimming shortened V by 0 bases and J by 6 bases, and 15 bases separated the two germline ends. Looked up from germline, CDR1 is SEHNR and CDR2 is FQNEAQ (reference sequence). The CDR3 consists of 16 residues. The CDR3, as DNA: TGTGCCAGCAGCTTAGCGAGGGCTAGTTCGCGCAATGAGCAGTTCTTC. Translation: CASSLARASSRNEQFF.

The chain is built from TRBV14 and TRBJ2-7; possibly TRBD2 for D (5 bases). The germline gives CDR1 SGHDN, CDR2 FVKESK. This CDR3 spans 14 amino acids. V was cut by 1 base and J by 4 bases, with 11 bases left in between. The CDR3 DNA reads TGTGCCAGCAGCCAAGGGTTGGGAGAATACGAGCAGTACTTC. Translated, it gives CASSQGLGEYEQYF.

The V call is TRBV29-1, the J call TRBJ2-1; D remains unclear. The CDR3 sequence is 15 residues long. The V gene lost 3 bases and the J gene lost 0 bases, with 12 bases spanning the gap. In germline, CDR1 is SQVTM, CDR2 ANQGSEA. CDR3 DNA: TGCAGCGTTGATCCAGGTGGGCGCTCCTACAATGAGCAGTTCTTC. Amino acids: CSVDPGGRSYNEQFF.